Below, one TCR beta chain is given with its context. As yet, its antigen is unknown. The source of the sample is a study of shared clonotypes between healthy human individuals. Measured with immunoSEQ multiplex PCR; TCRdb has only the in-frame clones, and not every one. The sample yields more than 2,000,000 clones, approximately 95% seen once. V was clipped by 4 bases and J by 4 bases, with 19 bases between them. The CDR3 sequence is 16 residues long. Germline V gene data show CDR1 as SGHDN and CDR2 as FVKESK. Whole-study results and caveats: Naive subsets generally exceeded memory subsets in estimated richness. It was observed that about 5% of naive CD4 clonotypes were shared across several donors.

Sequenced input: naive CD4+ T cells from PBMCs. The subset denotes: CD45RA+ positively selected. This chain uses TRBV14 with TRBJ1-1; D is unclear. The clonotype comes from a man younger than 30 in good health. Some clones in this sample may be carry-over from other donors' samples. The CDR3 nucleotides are TGTGCCAGCAGCCGGCGGGGAAACCCATGGAGCACTGAAGCTTTCTTT. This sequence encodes CASSRRGNPWSTEAFF.